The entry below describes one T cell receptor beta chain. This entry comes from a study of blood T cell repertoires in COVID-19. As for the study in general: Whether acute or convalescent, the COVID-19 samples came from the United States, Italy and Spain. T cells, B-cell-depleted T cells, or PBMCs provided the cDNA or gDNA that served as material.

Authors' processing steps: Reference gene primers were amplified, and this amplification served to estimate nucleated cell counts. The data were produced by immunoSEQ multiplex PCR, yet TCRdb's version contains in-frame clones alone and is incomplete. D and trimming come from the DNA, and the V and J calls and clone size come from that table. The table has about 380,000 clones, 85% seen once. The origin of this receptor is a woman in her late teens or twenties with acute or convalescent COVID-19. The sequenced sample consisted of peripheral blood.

The CDR3 loop reads CASSEQGVGVNSPLHF. In DNA, the CDR3 is TGTGCCAGCAGTGAACAGGGGGTAGGGGTTAACTCACCCCTCCACTTT. The rearrangement links TRBV6-1 to TRBJ1-6, with TRBD1 matching over 7 bases. CDR1 and CDR2 from the germline V gene are MNHNS and SASEGT. J was trimmed by 10 bases and V by 2 bases; bases with no gene match: 11. There are 16 residues in the CDR3.